This TCR beta chain was captured in a study of OX40 agonist ivuxolimab in advanced cancers. About the investigation overall: Ivuxolimab was a fully human IgG2 agonistic monoclonal antibody targeting the costimulatory receptor OX40 (CD134). Of the 50 to 55 dose-escalation patients, hepatocellular carcinoma was present in about 19, melanoma in around 15, renal cell carcinoma in 9 and head and neck cancer in 9. The paper covers the monotherapy dose-escalation part of the phase I ivuxolimab trial, which included N ≈ 50 patients. A male proportion of around 80% and a mean age of roughly 55 years, ranging from roughly 23 to 85, were recorded for the dose-escalation cohort. Partial responses were achieved by three dose-escalation patients, of whom one had hepatocellular carcinoma and two had cutaneous melanoma. Peripheral TCRbeta sequencing aimed to test whether ivuxolimab altered TCR sequence diversity and caused clonal T-cell expansion. Intravenous ivuxolimab was administered to patients every 2 weeks at six dose levels: 0.01, 0.1, 0.3, 1.5, 3 and 10 mg/kg. Patients were allowed to have had prior anti-PD-1, anti-PD-L1 or anti-CTLA-4 therapy, and around 37% of the dose-escalation patients had previously received checkpoint inhibitors. The study at large found these results: On average, CD8+ T cells showed more expanded clones than CD4+ T cells after ivuxolimab. In partial responders in the 0.1-3.0 mg/kg groups, normalized peripheral clonal expansion was found to be among the lowest, especially among CD8+ T cells. Antigen specificity was not determined for the clonally expanded peripheral T cells. At doses from 0.1 to 3.0 mg/kg, clonal expansion was seen in both CD4+ and CD8+ blood T cells between baseline and week 6. Low levels of normalized T-cell clonal expansion were also seen in some patients who did not respond.

Patients with a history of autoimmune disease or receiving systemic immunosuppression were excluded from the trial. In every dose cohort, peripheral blood was drawn for TCR sequencing at baseline, cycle 4 day 1, and cycle 7 day 1. The samples were drawn from a first-in-human, open-label, multicenter phase I dose-escalation trial of ivuxolimab. Adults with locally advanced or metastatic head and neck squamous cell, hepatocellular, melanoma or renal cell carcinoma were enrolled in the trial. CD4+ and CD8+ T cells were sorted separately from peripheral blood before TCR sequencing. Genomic DNA was isolated from the sorted cells so that the TCRbeta CDR3 region could be sequenced. The immunoSEQ Assay was used to sequence the TCRbeta CDR3 regions. TCRdb obtained this table from immuneACCESS and retained in-frame rearrangements with V and J assigned. These tables miss some clones; where compared with another copy, unresolved V genes account for less than half of the shortfall, and the remainder is unexplained. In all, the sample holds fewer than 85,000 clones, and 85% to 95% of those were seen once. The top ten constitute approximately 11% of the sample.

Trimming takes 4 bases off V and 3 bases off J; junction bases not matched to a gene: 6. The germline V gene provides CDR1 SNHLY and CDR2 FYNNEI. Including cysteine and phenylalanine, the CDR3 has 15 amino acids. The entry retains the CDR3 DNA only, 45 bases that are in frame from base 1. About this clone itself: Its specific antigen is unknown. No base qualities exist here, and no much larger clone lies one base off it.

The sequenced sample was CD4+ or CD8+ T cells sorted from blood, obtained in a trial of the OX40 agonist ivuxolimab. This sequence originates from an adult with an advanced solid tumor such as melanoma, head and neck, liver or kidney cancer. Recombination joined TRBV2 with TRBJ2-1; 7 central bases correspond to TRBD2. The base sequence is TGTGCCAGCAGTGTGGCGGGCGGGGGCTACAATGAGCAGTTCTTC. Its translation is CASSVAGGGYNEQFF.